The rows below give T cell receptor beta chains drawn from one sample of a study of vaccination effects on CD4 cells after COVID-19. No cognate antigen is known for these TCRs. Profiled with immunoSEQ multiplex PCR; TCRdb holds only in-frame clones, not every one. Of tens of thousands of clones listed, roughly 73% were seen once; the top ten hold about 2%. The specimen was CD4+ T cells from PBMCs cultured without peptide, collected after COVID-19 vaccination. The origin of the receptors is a human donor who received a COVID-19 vaccine. Both conserved end residues are part of each CDR3. A D gene is named only where the DNA matches it firmly. Size values are once, few and many counts, or a class for expanded clones, and some rows have none.

cdr3_nt	cdr3_aa	clone_size	cdr3_length	v_call	j_call	d_call
TGTGCCAGCAGCTTGTTTCGGGGGGGAGCCAAAAACATTCAGTACTTC	CASSLFRGGAKNIQYF	once	16	TRBV5-6	TRBJ2-4	TRBD2
TGTGCCACCAGCAGAGAGTTCTATAATTCACCCCTCCACTTT	CATSREFYNSPLHF	.	14	TRBV15	TRBJ1-6	.
TGCGCCAGCAGCCAACAGACAGGGATCTCCAAAAACATTCAGTACTTC	CASSQQTGISKNIQYF	.	16	TRBV4-3	TRBJ2-4	TRBD1
TGTGCCAGCAGTTACTCGAACGGTGGCGGGGAGCTGTTTTTT	CASSYSNGGGELFF	.	14	TRBV6-5	TRBJ2-2	.
TGTGCCAGCAGTTCCCCCTCGGAGGCGTTTAATTCACCCCTCCACTTT	CASSSPSEAFNSPLHF	.	16	TRBV28	TRBJ1-6	.
TGTGCCAGCTCACCATCTCAGGGGGCGGATGGCTACACCTTC	CASSPSQGADGYTF	.	14	TRBV18	TRBJ1-2	TRBD1
TGTGCCAGCACTCGCAGTGATAATGAAAAACTGTTTTTT	CASTRSDNEKLFF	.	13	TRBV6-6	TRBJ1-4	.
TGTGCCAGCAGTTCGCCAGGGGGCAACACTGAAGCTTTCTTT	CASSSPGGNTEAFF	.	14	TRBV6-5	TRBJ1-1	TRBD1
TGTGCCAGCAGCCCCGTGATGGGACGAAATTCACCCCTCCACTTT	CASSPVMGRNSPLHF	.	15	TRBV9	TRBJ1-6	.
TGTGCCAGCAGCGTAGCCGGGGGGGAGTACCAAGAGACCCAGTACTTC	CASSVAGGEYQETQYF	few	16	TRBV9	TRBJ2-5	TRBD2
TGTGCCAGCAGTTCCATGACAGGGAGGGATTCACCCCTCCACTTT	CASSSMTGRDSPLHF	few	15	TRBV28	TRBJ1-6	TRBD1
TGTGCCAGCAGCCCTTACGGGACAGGGGGTCGTTCACCCCTCCACTTT	CASSPYGTGGRSPLHF	.	16	TRBV5-6	TRBJ1-6	TRBD1
TGTGCCAGCAGTTGGAGAAGGACAGGGAGGGACTATGGCTACACCTTC	CASSWRRTGRDYGYTF	.	16	TRBV6-5	TRBJ1-2	TRBD1
TGCGCCAGCAGCTCGACAGGGGGCAACTATGGCTACACCTTC	CASSSTGGNYGYTF	once	14	TRBV5-1	TRBJ1-2	TRBD1
TGTGCCAGCTCTTCAGGGACGGGGAACTATGGCTACACCTTC	CASSSGTGNYGYTF	few	14	TRBV6-5	TRBJ1-2	.
TGTGCCAGCAGCTTAAATCTGAACACCGGGGAGCTGTTTTTT	CASSLNLNTGELFF	.	14	TRBV5-4	TRBJ2-2	.
TGCGCCAGCAGCACGGGACAGGGAGCAGAGACCCAGTACTTC	CASSTGQGAETQYF	.	14	TRBV5-1	TRBJ2-5	TRBD1
TGCGCCAGCACCGGGGGGGGTAAAGAGACCCAGTACTTC	CASTGGGKETQYF	.	13	TRBV5-1	TRBJ2-5	TRBD2
TGTGCCAGTAGTCCCGGACGGACAGGGCTGGGGGATCAGCCCCAGCATTTT	CASSPGRTGLGDQPQHF	few	17	TRBV19	TRBJ1-5	TRBD1
TGTGCCAGCAGCCCGGGGACTAGCGGGGGGGTATCCTACAATGAGCAGTTCTTC	CASSPGTSGGVSYNEQFF	.	18	TRBV28	TRBJ2-1	TRBD2
TGCGCCAGCAGCTTGGCCGGGGGCTCTGGGGCCAACGTCCTGACTTTC	CASSLAGGSGANVLTF	.	16	TRBV5-1	TRBJ2-6	.
TGTGCCAGCAACTCAAACGGTGAAGCTTTCTTT	CASNSNGEAFF	.	11	TRBV7-9	TRBJ1-1	.
TGTGCCAGCAGCAACGTTGGGACGCAGTATTTT	CASSNVGTQYF	.	11	TRBV6-2/TRBV6-3	TRBJ2-3	.
TGCGCCAGCAGCCAAGATCTCCAGGGACAAGCTTTCTTT	CASSQDLQGQAFF	.	13	TRBV4-3	TRBJ1-1	.
TGTGCCAGCAGCTTAGGGGACATAGGCCAAGAGACCCAGTACTTC	CASSLGDIGQETQYF	.	15	TRBV7-9	TRBJ2-5	.
TGTGCCAGCAGCCCCGGCGGGGGAGCGAACACCGGGGAGCTGTTTTTT	CASSPGGGANTGELFF	.	16	TRBV7-9	TRBJ2-2	TRBD2
TGTGCCAGCATAGGAAAGACCCTCAACACTGAAGCTTTCTTT	CASIGKTLNTEAFF	.	14	TRBV2	TRBJ1-1	.
TGTGCCAGCAGCCAAGGACAGGGGACACGGGAAGAGACCCAGTACTTC	CASSQGQGTREETQYF	once	16	TRBV3-1/TRBV3-2	TRBJ2-5	TRBD1
TGTGCCACCAGTGATCCCCCCGTCACCGGGGAGCTGTTTTTT	CATSDPPVTGELFF	.	14	TRBV24-1	TRBJ2-2	.
TGTGCCAGCAGCTTAGGCGGGGGGGCCTCGGAGACCCAGTACTTC	CASSLGGGASETQYF	.	15	TRBV11-3	TRBJ2-5	TRBD2
TGTGCCACCAGGGAGACAGGAGAAGAGACCCAGTACTTC	CATRETGEETQYF	.	13	TRBV24-1	TRBJ2-5	.
TGTGCCAGCAGCGTAGACGGGCAGGACAGGGCCTATGGCTACACCTTC	CASSVDGQDRAYGYTF	.	16	TRBV9	TRBJ1-2	TRBD1
TGTGCCTGGAGGAGGGGCAGCACAGATACGCAGTATTTT	CAWRRGSTDTQYF	.	13	TRBV30	TRBJ2-3	.
TGCGCCAGCAGCCAAGTGGGACAGATGAACACTGAAGCTTTCTTT	CASSQVGQMNTEAFF	once	15	TRBV4-3	TRBJ1-1	TRBD1
TGTGCCAGCAGCCCCCGAGCGGGGGAAACAGATACGCAGTATTTT	CASSPRAGETDTQYF	once	15	TRBV11-3	TRBJ2-3	TRBD2
TGTGCCAGCAGCCTTAGCGGGGGGGTCTACAATGAGCAGTTCTTC	CASSLSGGVYNEQFF	.	15	TRBV5-5	TRBJ2-1	TRBD2
TGCGCCAGCAGCCAAGATTTCGGGGTAGGTGATGAAAAACTGTTTTTT	CASSQDFGVGDEKLFF	.	16	TRBV4-3	TRBJ1-4	.
TGTGCTAGTGGTACCAGCGGGGGGCGGGATACGCAGTATTTT	CASGTSGGRDTQYF	.	14	TRBV12-5	TRBJ2-3	TRBD2
TGTGCCAGCAGGGCGGGACTGAATAGCAATCAGCCCCAGCATTTT	CASRAGLNSNQPQHF	.	15	TRBV2	TRBJ1-5	.
TGCGCCAGCAGCTTGGATCCGGGCGGAAACACCATATATTTT	CASSLDPGGNTIYF	.	14	TRBV5-1	TRBJ1-3	.
TGTGCCAGCAACCGTGCCACTGAAGCTTTCTTT	CASNRATEAFF	.	11	TRBV6-5	TRBJ1-1	.
TGTGCCAGCAGTTCTGCCAATTCACCCCTCCACTTT	CASSSANSPLHF	few	12	TRBV6-6	TRBJ1-6	.
TGTGCCAGCAGTCGAAGCGGGGGGGCGGGTGAGACCCAGTACTTC	CASSRSGGAGETQYF	.	15	TRBV6-5	TRBJ2-5	TRBD2
TGCGCCAGCAGCCAAGTGGGGGGCGGCCCTAGCACAGATACGCAGTATTTT	CASSQVGGGPSTDTQYF	.	17	TRBV4-3	TRBJ2-3	.
TGTGCCAGCAGCCCAGACAGGGGGCACGGCACAGATACGCAGTATTTT	CASSPDRGHGTDTQYF	.	16	TRBV7-9	TRBJ2-3	TRBD1
TGTGCCAGTAGTCTCGGGGTATCTAACTATGGCTACACCTTC	CASSLGVSNYGYTF	.	14	TRBV19	TRBJ1-2	.
TGTGCCAGCAGTTTGCAGGGGGCTTCAGGTGGCTACACCTTC	CASSLQGASGGYTF	.	14	TRBV27	TRBJ1-2	TRBD1
TGCGCCAGCAGCATGCGAATCGGGGAGCTGTTTTTT	CASSMRIGELFF	.	12	TRBV5-1	TRBJ2-2	.
TGTGCCAGTAGTAACCGACAGGGTGGAATTGGGGAGCTGTTTTTT	CASSNRQGGIGELFF	.	15	TRBV19	TRBJ2-2	TRBD1
TGTGCCAGCTCACTTACCGGGACCCTAGGAAACACCATATATTTT	CASSLTGTLGNTIYF	many	15	TRBV18	TRBJ1-3	.
TGTGCCATCAGTGGAGGGCCGAACAATCAGCCCCAGCATTTT	CAISGGPNNQPQHF	.	14	TRBV10-3	TRBJ1-5	.
TGCAGCGGGGAAGGGGGTATGGGAACCGGGGAGCTGTTTTTT	CSGEGGMGTGELFF	.	14	TRBV29-1	TRBJ2-2	.
TGTGCCAGCAGCTTAGTAAGGGGGGCCGGGGAGCTGTTTTTT	CASSLVRGAGELFF	few	14	TRBV11-3	TRBJ2-2	.
TGCGCCAGCGGGGTGAACACGAGAAGGTATGGCTACACCTTC	CASGVNTRRYGYTF	once	14	TRBV23-1	TRBJ1-2	.
TGTGCCAGCAGTAACAAGGGGGCCCGTGAAAAACTGTTTTTT	CASSNKGAREKLFF	.	14	TRBV6-5	TRBJ1-4	TRBD1